Shown below are 9 T cell receptor beta chains from a single sample sequenced in a study of CXCR3-negative and CXCR3-positive naive CD8 T cells. Whole-study findings and limits: CXCR3-expressing naive cells carried TRB CDR3s more hydrophobic than those of CXCR3-negative naive cells.

Antigens for these TCRs are unknown. The study made its TRB cDNA libraries by 5' RACE, adding UMI labels. TCRdb re-analyzed the 5' RACE reads; it lists each CDR3 protein once, without DNA. The sample data list 90,000 to 100,000 distinct CDR3 sequences. Sequencing input: naive CXCR3+ CD8+ T cells from blood. Specified subset: CD45RO-CCR7+CD27+CD95- naive CD8+ T cells expressing CXCR3 (TNR3+). These receptors were taken from a human donor in good health. Some clones in this sample may be carry-over from other donors' samples.

The chain couples TRBV29-1 to TRBJ2-5. The CDR3 spans 11 residues. Germline V lookup: CDR1 SQVTM, CDR2 ANQGSEA. CDR3: CSVRWWETQYF.

V and J are TRBV7-2 and TRBJ1-1; the TRBD1 assignment by TCRdb is unverifiable without DNA. Looked up from germline, CDR1 is SGHTA and CDR2 is FQGNSA. The CDR3 covers 15 residues. The CDR3 sequence is CASSPADRAYTEAFF.

The CDR3 protein is CASSEASGSPGAEQFF. The chain recombines TRBV6-4 with TRBJ2-1; TCRdb's D call of TRBD2 is untestable without DNA. The V gene's germline CDR1 is MRHNA and CDR2 SNTAGT. There are 16 residues in the CDR3.

The chain has TRBV29-1 and TRBJ2-1. The CDR3 has 11 amino acids. CDR1 is SQVTM and CDR2 is ANQGSEA in the germline V gene. The CDR3 is CSVVSWGEQFF.

The chain links TRBV29-1 to TRBJ2-1; TCRdb's D gene call, TRBD1, goes unchecked for lack of DNA. Germline V gives CDR1 SQVTM, CDR2 ANQGSEA. This CDR3 contains 15 residues. The CDR3 sequence: CSVGGGQGPYNEQFF.

The chain links TRBV9 to TRBJ1-1; TCRdb's assignment of TRBD1 cannot be checked, as there is no DNA. The CDR3 covers 14 residues. Looked up from germline, CDR1 is SGDLS and CDR2 is YYNGEE. CDR3 sequence reads: CASSFGTENTEAFF.

V usage is TRBV7-2 and J usage is TRBJ2-1; TCRdb picks TRBD2, but there is no DNA to check that call. Germline-derived CDR1 and CDR2 are SGHTA and FQGNSA. The CDR3 consists of 14 residues. The CDR3 reads CASSLALPPDEQFF.

The gene calls are TRBV28 and TRBJ2-4. There are 14 residues in the CDR3. CDR1 MDHEN and CDR2 SYDVKM come from the germline V gene. The CDR3 here is CASSYTLAKNIQYF.

The chain couples TRBV6-2 or TRBV6-3 to TRBJ2-7; the TCRdb call, TRBD2, lacks DNA for checking. CDR1 and CDR2 (germline): MNHEY, SVGEGT. This CDR3 is 15 amino acids long. This CDR3 reads CASSFLAGGPYEQYF.